This is a list of T cell receptor beta chains from one sample in a study of T cell repertoires in cytomegalovirus infection. TCRdb re-derived calls from the reads in MiXCR, one entry per CDR3 protein. The sample has about 110,000 distinct CDR3 sequences, around 45% seen once; the top ten hold about 76%. Their antigens are not known. The sequenced sample was CD8+ T cells from cultured PBMCs, obtained from culture after CMV antigen stimulation. The source of these receptors is a human donor in good health (CMV status not recorded). Some clones in this sample may be carry-over from other donors' samples. Each CDR3 is given with its conserved first and last residue. D genes are given only for firm matches. A row's size may be missing; if present it is once, few, many or a size class.

V gene: TRBV27; clone size: many; D gene: .; J gene: TRBJ2-3; CDR3 protein: CASSDASYPNTQYF; CDR3 DNA: TGTGCCAGCAGTGACGCGAGTTACCCTAATACGCAGTATTTT
V gene: TRBV6-5; clone size: .; D gene: .; J gene: TRBJ1-4; CDR3 protein: CASSYSSATNEKLFF; CDR3 DNA: TGTGCCAGCAGTTACTCATCTGCAACTAATGAAAAACTGTTTTTT
V gene: TRBV19; clone size: .; D gene: .; J gene: TRBJ1-5; CDR3 protein: CASSPLHYQPQHF; CDR3 DNA: TGTGCCAGTAGTCCGCTACATTATCAGCCCCAGCATTTT
V gene: TRBV6-8; clone size: .; D gene: .; J gene: TRBJ1-2; CDR3 protein: CASGRTEANYGYTF; CDR3 DNA: TGTGCCAGCGGACGGACAGAAGCTAACTATGGCTACACCTTC
V gene: TRBV27; clone size: few; D gene: .; J gene: TRBJ2-3; CDR3 protein: CASSLFITDTQYF; CDR3 DNA: TGTGCCAGCAGTTTATTCATCACAGATACGCAGTATTTT
V gene: TRBV7-9; clone size: many; D gene: TRBD1; J gene: TRBJ1-5; CDR3 protein: CASSSDREEDQPQHF; CDR3 DNA: TGTGCCAGCAGCTCCGACAGGGAGGAGGATCAGCCCCAGCATTTT
V gene: TRBV27; clone size: many; D gene: .; J gene: TRBJ2-7; CDR3 protein: CASSSPSYEQYF; CDR3 DNA: TGTGCCAGCAGTTCCCCCTCCTACGAGCAGTACTTC
V gene: TRBV3-1; clone size: .; D gene: TRBD2; J gene: TRBJ2-7; CDR3 protein: CASSQDSGGIYEQYF; CDR3 DNA: TGTGCCAGCAGCCAAGATAGCGGGGGCATCTACGAGCAGTACTTC
V gene: TRBV7-3; clone size: .; D gene: .; J gene: TRBJ1-3; CDR3 protein: CASSSRARVNTIYF; CDR3 DNA: TGTGCCAGCAGCTCGAGGGCCCGTGTAAACACCATATATTTT
V gene: TRBV10-3; clone size: .; D gene: .; J gene: TRBJ2-3; CDR3 protein: CATETRDDSTDTQYF; CDR3 DNA: TGTGCCACCGAGACAAGAGATGATTCCACAGATACGCAGTATTTT
V gene: TRBV24-1; clone size: few; D gene: TRBD1; J gene: TRBJ1-2; CDR3 protein: CATSDARTGIDGYTF; CDR3 DNA: TGTGCCACCAGTGACGCCCGGACAGGCATTGATGGCTACACCTTC
V gene: TRBV29-1; clone size: .; D gene: .; J gene: TRBJ2-3; CDR3 protein: CSVELAADTQYF; CDR3 DNA: TGCAGCGTTGAACTAGCAGCAGATACGCAGTATTTT
V gene: TRBV19; clone size: once; D gene: TRBD1; J gene: TRBJ1-2; CDR3 protein: CASSMGTDYGYTF; CDR3 DNA: TGTGCCAGTAGTATGGGGACAGACTATGGCTACACCTTC
V gene: TRBV6-5; clone size: .; D gene: .; J gene: TRBJ1-1; CDR3 protein: CASSSGVWAEAFF; CDR3 DNA: TGTGCCAGCAGTTCAGGGGTCTGGGCTGAAGCTTTCTTT
V gene: TRBV28; clone size: .; D gene: .; J gene: TRBJ2-1; CDR3 protein: CASSIPQTYDNEQFF; CDR3 DNA: TGTGCCAGCAGTATCCCCCAGACGTATGACAATGAGCAGTTCTTC
V gene: TRBV7-6; clone size: many; D gene: .; J gene: TRBJ2-6; CDR3 protein: CASSLGLGQGTPFGANVLTF; CDR3 DNA: TGTGCCAGCAGCTTAGGGCTCGGGCAGGGGACCCCCTTTGGGGCCAACGTCCTGACTTTC
V gene: TRBV5-6; clone size: .; D gene: TRBD1; J gene: TRBJ2-1; CDR3 protein: CASSYGTGNNEQFF; CDR3 DNA: TGTGCCAGCAGCTACGGGACAGGGAACAATGAGCAGTTCTTC
V gene: TRBV6-6; clone size: many; D gene: TRBD1; J gene: TRBJ2-2; CDR3 protein: CASSYTQGAGGELFF; CDR3 DNA: TGTGCCAGCAGTTACACACAGGGGGCGGGCGGGGAGCTGTTTTTT
V gene: TRBV12-3/TRBV12-4; clone size: .; D gene: .; J gene: TRBJ1-1; CDR3 protein: CASSSLSRGAFF; CDR3 DNA: TGTGCCAGCAGCAGTCTGAGCCGAGGAGCTTTCTTT
V gene: TRBV7-9; clone size: .; D gene: .; J gene: TRBJ2-1; CDR3 protein: CASSFDNEQFF; CDR3 DNA: TGTGCCAGCAGCTTCGACAATGAGCAGTTCTTC
V gene: TRBV19; clone size: .; D gene: .; J gene: TRBJ2-2; CDR3 protein: CASSPGFHGELFF; CDR3 DNA: TGTGCCAGTAGCCCCGGTTTTCACGGGGAGCTGTTTTTT
V gene: TRBV6-5; clone size: .; D gene: .; J gene: TRBJ1-2; CDR3 protein: CASSYGGRGQDGYTF; CDR3 DNA: TGTGCCAGCAGTTACGGGGGGCGGGGGCAGGATGGCTACACCTTC
V gene: TRBV6-1; clone size: .; D gene: .; J gene: TRBJ2-5; CDR3 protein: CASSPRTDQETQYF; CDR3 DNA: TGTGCCAGCAGTCCAAGGACAGATCAAGAGACCCAGTACTTC
V gene: TRBV20-1; clone size: .; D gene: TRBD2; J gene: TRBJ2-1; CDR3 protein: CSAREVASGGGYPF; CDR3 DNA: TGCAGTGCTAGAGAGGTGGCTAGCGGGGGGGGTTATCCCTTC
V gene: TRBV7-8; clone size: .; D gene: .; J gene: TRBJ2-7; CDR3 protein: CASSPQVTGEQYF; CDR3 DNA: TGTGCCAGCAGCCCACAGGTGACGGGGGAGCAGTACTTC
V gene: TRBV20-1; clone size: .; D gene: .; J gene: TRBJ1-2; CDR3 protein: CSAKPGPPSYGYTF; CDR3 DNA: TGCAGTGCTAAGCCAGGTCCTCCATCCTATGGCTACACCTTC
V gene: TRBV6-6; clone size: .; D gene: .; J gene: TRBJ1-5; CDR3 protein: CASSYSDSQDQHF; CDR3 DNA: TGTGCCAGCAGTTACTCAGACAGTCAGGACCAGCATTTT
V gene: TRBV4-1; clone size: medium-sized; D gene: TRBD1; J gene: TRBJ2-7; CDR3 protein: CASSPTQGLAYEQYF; CDR3 DNA: TGCGCCAGCAGCCCAACACAGGGGTTGGCCTACGAGCAGTACTTC
V gene: TRBV7-2; clone size: .; D gene: .; J gene: TRBJ1-5; CDR3 protein: CASSWGGTSVNQPQHF; CDR3 DNA: TGTGCCAGCAGCTGGGGGGGGACATCAGTTAATCAGCCCCAGCATTTT
V gene: TRBV2; clone size: few; D gene: .; J gene: TRBJ1-2; CDR3 protein: CAVLPVTFNYGYTF; CDR3 DNA: TGTGCCGTTCTGCCGGTTACGTTTAACTATGGCTACACCTTC
V gene: TRBV14; clone size: many; D gene: .; J gene: TRBJ1-1; CDR3 protein: CASSRLGHTEAFF; CDR3 DNA: TGTGCCAGCAGCCGTCTCGGGCACACTGAAGCTTTCTTT
V gene: TRBV27; clone size: .; D gene: .; J gene: TRBJ1-5; CDR3 protein: CASSGNSNQPQHF; CDR3 DNA: TGTGCCAGCAGCGGGAATAGCAATCAGCCCCAGCATTTT
V gene: TRBV7-9; clone size: .; D gene: .; J gene: TRBJ2-1; CDR3 protein: CASGVGGRLFNEQFF; CDR3 DNA: TGTGCCAGCGGCGTAGGGGGTAGGTTGTTCAATGAGCAGTTCTTC
V gene: TRBV20-1; clone size: .; D gene: .; J gene: TRBJ1-1; CDR3 protein: CSAWENTEAFF; CDR3 DNA: TGCAGTGCTTGGGAAAACACTGAAGCTTTCTTT
V gene: TRBV18; clone size: few; D gene: .; J gene: TRBJ2-7; CDR3 protein: CASSPPMTGEQYF; CDR3 DNA: TGTGCCAGCTCACCACCGATGACAGGCGAGCAGTACTTC
V gene: TRBV7-6; clone size: few; D gene: .; J gene: TRBJ2-2; CDR3 protein: CASSFITGSTGELFF; CDR3 DNA: TGTGCCAGCAGCTTTATTACAGGGTCCACCGGGGAGCTGTTTTTT
V gene: TRBV12-3/TRBV12-4; clone size: .; D gene: .; J gene: TRBJ2-3; CDR3 protein: CASSLGHNTDTQYF; CDR3 DNA: TGTGCCAGCAGTTTAGGGCACAACACAGATACGCAGTATTTT
V gene: TRBV20-1; clone size: .; D gene: TRBD2; J gene: TRBJ2-7; CDR3 protein: CSARDLLAGGYEQYF; CDR3 DNA: TGCAGTGCTAGAGATCTACTAGCGGGGGGATACGAGCAGTACTTC